This entry describes one TCR beta chain. These data come from a study of human T cells and chemical hapten exposure. One entry per CDR3 protein, called by TCRdb with MiXCR from the RACE reads. There are 65,000 to 80,000 distinct CDR3 sequences in the sample; 9% to 12% occur only once, and about 1.5% lies in the top ten. Indicated time point: patch test 1, 2 weeks after DPC sensitization. Treatment given: therapeutic diphenylcyclopropenone sensitization with weekly scalp DPC. The CDR3 consists of 11 residues. V shed 7 bases and J shed 2 bases, with 4 bases lying between them. The source is a woman between 45 and 65 years old with alopecia areata. Some clones in this sample may be carry-over from other donors' samples. Sequences were derived from whole blood, sampled in connection with sensitization to the hapten diphenylcyclopropenone (DPC). V and J are TRBV12-3 or TRBV12-4 and TRBJ2-3; D ambiguous. In DNA, the CDR3 is TGTGCCAGCACCTACACAGATACGCAGTATTTT. Its translation: CASTYTDTQYF.